This T cell receptor beta chain was captured in a study of Graves' ophthalmopathy and Graves' hyperthyroidism (dated by TCRdb to about 2018). Regarding the study in general: Stable hyperthyroidism was defined as no progression to ophthalmopathy within 18 months of follow-up. The study used TCR beta repertoire signatures to distinguish Graves' ophthalmopathy from Graves' hyperthyroidism and to predict progression to ophthalmopathy. Following sampling, methimazole starting at 30 mg daily was administered to hyperthyroidism patients, and high-dose intravenous methylprednisolone was administered to ophthalmopathy patients. In total, 135 blood samples were TCR-sequenced: 43 ophthalmopathy, 80 or so hyperthyroidism and roughly 17 hyperthyroidism-to-ophthalmopathy patients. In about 6 hyperthyroidism patients, the T-cell repertoire of thyroid tissue was compared with the T-cell repertoire of blood. For independent validation, a separate cohort was made up of fewer than 20 hyperthyroidism patients plus 17 patients who later progressed from hyperthyroidism to ophthalmopathy. To explore V-J signatures that separate ophthalmopathy from hyperthyroidism, a discovery set of about 98 patients was enrolled, consisting of about 45 with ophthalmopathy and roughly 59 with stable hyperthyroidism.

Per the germline V gene, MDHEN is the CDR1 and SYDVKM is the CDR2. V gives up 5 bases and J gives up 4 bases, and the segment between their germline ends measures 11 bases. The CDR3 runs 13 residues from the cysteine to the phenylalanine. Left in the record is the CDR3 DNA by itself, 39 bases read in frame from the first base. Hyperthyroidism patients were newly diagnosed, with disease duration under 2 months, and aged 18 to 65 years. Patients with other autoimmune diseases, uncontrolled infections, pregnancy or lactation were excluded. Clinical symptoms, serum thyroxine, TRAb, thyroid ultrasound and orbital computed tomography were used for diagnosis. Trizol reagent was used to extract the total RNA, and its quality was then checked on an Agilent 2100 Bioanalyzer. A remark on this clonotype: The target of this receptor is not known. No per-base quality is available; no much larger clone lies one base away.

Broader findings and caveats from the paper: Most expanded thyroid clonotypes with a frequency above 0.001 also appeared in blood, which suggests that blood repertoires may reflect the immune response in the thyroid. Sample size was not statistically predetermined, and group allocation was not concealed from the investigators. In cross-validation, the 13-signature model distinguished ophthalmopathy from stable hyperthyroidism with approximately 88% sensitivity and about 84% specificity, and in the test set the corresponding values were approximately 80% and 75%. In validation, the model predicted ophthalmopathy progression with about 70% sensitivity and approximately 75% specificity; some twelve predicted patients were CT-confirmed with GO in a median of roughly 6.8 months.

For repertoire sequencing, TCR beta CDR3 regions were amplified from RNA transcripts. The first round of RT-PCR was done with HTBI primers and the Qiagen OneStep RT-PCR kit, and was followed by a second round of multiplex PCR, then size selection and purification. Libraries were sequenced paired-end with 100 bp reads on an Illumina HiSeq2000. Processing in the source paper ran as follows. Reads were processed with SOAPnuke, discarding reads with adapters, uncalled bases, mean Phred below 15, or no exact constant-primer or identifier match. High-quality paired reads were merged with COPE v1.2.5. Clonotypes were defined as unique nucleotide sequences and were aligned to IMGT TRB V, D and J references using MiTCR v1.1. Only V-J combinations with frequency above 0.0001 were analysed, covering 99.2% of repertoires. A TCR clonal expansion and chaos score per V-J combination was defined as the ratio of F50 clonal expansion to chaos observed in the TCRdist matrix. Features were reduced by Welch's t-statistics and random forest to approximately 12 V-J combinations, which fed a naive Bayes classifier. Thyroid-blood repertoire similarity was quantified with the Morisita-Horn index. Starting from the raw public reads, TCRdb applied fastp trimming at Q25, assembled clones with MiXCR and retained in-frame beta chains. Identical CDR3 proteins give one entry, which carries the most common genes and DNA. The V and J calls shown here were made by TCRdb, not taken from the authors' results. For this sample there are around 1.1 million distinct CDR3 sequences; roughly 35% appear just once. Together, the top ten hold around 10% of the sample.

This receptor chain uses TRBV28 and TRBJ1-2; the D gene lacks a confident call. The sequence came from an adult man with Graves' hyperthyroidism. The sequencing sample was made of peripheral blood or thyroid tissue (not recorded which). The DNA reads as follows: TGTGCCAGCAGTGCCCACATATTCTATGGCTACACCTTC. The translation is CASSAHIFYGYTF.